The next 26 T cell receptor beta chains were all read from a single sample in a study of blood T cell repertoires in COVID-19 (dated by TCRdb to about 2020). Library prep was done by the immunoSEQ multiplex PCR assay. TCRdb took this table from immuneACCESS and kept in-frame rearrangements with V and J called. Such tables lack part of the clones; where checked against another copy, unresolved V genes explain under half of the gap, and the rest is unexplained. In all, the sample holds about 52,000 clones, and under 90% of those were seen once. The ten largest clones capture approximately 10% of the sample. Material: peripheral blood. Receptor source: a man older than 75 with COVID-19, enrolled during active disease.

DNA for the CDR3: TGTGCCAGCAGCCAAGCGGCAGGGACTCTTCAGCCCCAGCATTTT. As protein: CASSQAAGTLQPQHF. The rearrangement links TRBV4-2 to TRBJ1-5; TRBD1 is a possible D gene (5 bases). The CDR3 runs to 15 residues. Trimming took 1 base from V and 6 from J, leaving 13 bases between them. Germline V gene lookup returns CDR1 LGHNA and CDR2 YNFKEQ.

The rearrangement links TRBV6-5 to TRBJ1-2; 7 bases are a match to TRBD1. Trimming cost V 2 bases and J 4 bases; bases outside gene matches: 4. Germline V gene lookup returns CDR1 MNHEY and CDR2 SVGAGI. This CDR3 is 14 amino acids long. The CDR3 spells CASSYRGQGYGYTF. Written as DNA, the CDR3 is TGTGCCAGCAGTTACAGGGGGCAGGGCTATGGCTACACCTTC.

This CDR3 reads CASSYSTSGGLGLFF. The CDR3 DNA sequence: TGTGCCAGCAGTTACTCTACTAGCGGGGGCCTTGGGCTGTTTTTT. This rearrangement joins TRBV6-5 to TRBJ2-2; 11 bases map to TRBD2. The V segment lost 0 bases and the J segment 13 bases; nucleotides outside the gene matches: 7. Germline CDR1 reads MNHEY; CDR2 reads SVGAGI. CDR3 size: 15 residues.

Comment on this clone: One end of the junction fails to match germline, which may point to a read error. The rearrangement joins TRBV20-1 to TRBJ2-7, with 8 bases aligning to TRBD2. The CDR3 consists of 11 residues. Looked up from germline, CDR1 is DFQATT and CDR2 is SNEGSKA (reference sequence). In DNA, the CDR3 is TGCGGTGCACGGGGGGGCTACGAGCAGTACTTC. Its protein product is CGARGGYEQYF.

V gene TRBV6-5 combines with J gene TRBJ1-5; 7 positions match TRBD1. Germline V gives CDR1 MNHEY, CDR2 SVGAGI. Unmatched junction bases numbered 8, after V lost 6 bases and J lost 6 bases. The CDR3 loop spans 14 amino acids. This CDR3 reads CASSTDRVGQPQHF. The CDR3 nucleotides read TGTGCCAGCAGCACCGACAGGGTCGGTCAGCCCCAGCATTTT.

This clone was counted a single time. CDR3 coding DNA: TGTGCCAGCAGCTCACAGGGGATTAACGCCTATAATTCACCCCTCCACTTT. As protein: CASSSQGINAYNSPLHF. The rearrangement links TRBV7-8 to TRBJ1-6; 7 bases agree with TRBD1. CDR1 is SGHVS, CDR2 FQNEAQ, per germline. The CDR3 contains 17 residues. The V segment lost 4 bases and the J segment 2 bases; nucleotides outside the gene matches: 8.

This clone turned up a few times. CDR3 sequence (DNA): TGCAGCGTTGGCTCGTGGGGTACAGGGGGAGGCACTGAAGCTTTCTTT. It specifies CSVGSWGTGGGTEAFF. The gene calls are TRBV29-1 and TRBJ1-1; 8 nucleotides line up with TRBD1. In germline, CDR1 is SQVTM, CDR2 ANQGSEA. The trim removed 4 bases at V and 4 bases at J, leaving 14 bases unmatched. The CDR3 has 16 residues.

V is TRBV5-8 and J is TRBJ2-3; D unresolved. Germline V CDR1 and CDR2: SGHTS, YDEGEE. This CDR3 is 15 amino acids long. V lost 0 bases and J 0 bases, leaving 8 bases between the germline ends. The CDR3 DNA reads as TGTGCCAGCAGCTTGGTGGTGGCTAGCACAGATACGCAGTATTTT. It codes for CASSLVVASTDTQYF.

V and J are TRBV27 and TRBJ2-7, with D maybe TRBD1 (5 bases). Germline-derived CDR1 and CDR2 are MNHEY and SMNVEV (reference sequence). This CDR3 has 14 amino acids. Between the trimmed V and J ends, which lost 6 bases and 6 bases, there was a span of 18 bases. The CDR3 sequence: CASRPDTAGFEQYF. CDR3 sequence (DNA): TGTGCCAGCAGACCGGACACGGCCGGGTTCGAGCAGTACTTC.

The V call is TRBV12-3 or TRBV12-4, the J call TRBJ1-2, with unresolved D. This CDR3 is 13 amino acids long. The V gene lost 6 bases and the J gene lost 4 bases, with 12 bases spanning the gap. The CDR3 loop reads CASSLVVAYGYTF. The CDR3 DNA sequence: TGTGCCAGCAGCCTTGTCGTGGCCTATGGCTACACCTTC.

V gene TRBV6-5 combines with J gene TRBJ2-5; D ambiguous. This CDR3 has 14 residues. Trimming left V 6 bases short and J 0 bases short, with 11 bases between. CDR1 is MNHEY and CDR2 is SVGAGI in the germline V gene. The CDR3 region has the DNA TGTGCCAGCAGAAATGACGGGTACCAAGAGACCCAGTACTTC. Amino acid sequence: CASRNDGYQETQYF.

The chain has TRBV28 and TRBJ1-2; weak D call: TRBD1 (5 bases). V lost 6 bases and J lost 8, with 10 bases in between. Per germline, CDR1 MDHEN and CDR2 SYDVKM. This CDR3 region has 11 residues. DNA for the CDR3: TGTGCCAGCAGCTTCACAGGCGGCTACACCTTC. Translation: CASSFTGGYTF.

This chain uses TRBV15 with TRBJ2-6; maybe TRBD1 (5 bases). Germline-derived CDR1 and CDR2 are LNHNV and YYDKDF (reference sequence). The CDR3 extends over 17 amino acids. The V and J ends lost 1 base and 4 bases respectively, with 14 bases between them. In nucleotides, the CDR3 is TGTGCCACCAGCAGAGTGTTTGGGGCCGGGGGGGCCAACGTCCTGACTTTC. Amino acids: CATSRVFGAGGANVLTF.

This chain uses TRBV28 with TRBJ2-3; D might be TRBD2 (7 bases). The CDR3 has 16 amino acids. Germline-derived CDR1 and CDR2 are MDHEN and SYDVKM. The germline V and J ends were trimmed by 7 bases and 4 bases, with 21 bases remaining between them. The CDR3 here is CASTTPDGGLSDTQYF. The CDR3 nucleotides read TGTGCCAGCACTACCCCGGACGGGGGGCTTTCAGATACGCAGTATTTT.

This chain uses TRBV5-4 with TRBJ2-1; 13 bases are shared with TRBD2. V lost 7 bases, J lost 6 bases, and 7 bases stayed unmatched. The germline V gene has CDR1 SGHNT and CDR2 YYREEE (reference sequence). This CDR3 is built from 15 residues. The CDR3 coding sequence is TGTGCCAGCTATATACTAGCGGGAGGGTTCAATGAGCAGTTCTTC. This sequence encodes CASYILAGGFNEQFF.

The chain recombines TRBV7-8 with TRBJ1-3; TRBD1 matches 12 bases. The CDR3 runs 16 residues. Germline CDR1 and CDR2: SGHVS and FQNEAQ. The ends lost 2 bases at V and 2 bases at J; junction bases unmatched: 1. CDR3 residues: CASSLRDRGPGNTIYF. The CDR3 DNA follows: TGTGCCAGCAGCTTACGGGACAGGGGGCCTGGAAACACCATATATTTT. The full variable domain, rest sourced from reference TRBV7-8 and TRBJ1-3, is GAGVSQSPRYKVAKRGQDVALRCDPISGHVSLFWYQQALGQGPEFLTYFQNEAQLDKSGLPSDRFFAERPEGSVSTLKIQRTQQEDSAVYLCASSLRDRGPGNTIYFGEGSWLTVV.

The chain joins TRBV18 to TRBJ1-5, with TRBD1 matching 8 bases. The CDR3 consists of 13 residues. J lost 5 bases, V lost 3 bases, and 0 bases had no gene match. Germline values: CDR1 KGHSH, CDR2 LQKENI. DNA for the CDR3: TGTGCCAGCTCACCGACAGGGGATCAGCCCCAGCATTTT. Translating it yields CASSPTGDQPQHF.

This rearrangement joins TRBV5-8 to TRBJ1-5, with D maybe TRBD1 (6 bases). CDR3 size: 14 residues. Germline lookup yields CDR1 SGHTS and CDR2 YDEGEE. Trimming removed 6 bases from V and 9 bases from J, with 19 bases in between. The DNA of the CDR3 is TGTGCCAGCACCGAAGGGGGGGCTAGGTGGCCCCAGCATTTT. It encodes CASTEGGARWPQHF.

This chain links TRBV6-2 or TRBV6-3 with TRBJ1-2, with 7 nucleotides matching TRBD1. The V segment lost 5 bases and the J segment 4 bases; nucleotides outside the gene matches: 7. The CDR3 consists of 14 residues. CDR1 is MNHEY and CDR2 is SVGEGT in the germline V gene. Written as DNA, the CDR3 is TGTGCCAGCAGTACCGGGACAGTCGCCTATGGCTACACCTTC. It yields the protein CASSTGTVAYGYTF.

The chain links TRBV7-4 to TRBJ1-5; D is unclear. Germline V gene sequence: CDR1 SGHVT, CDR2 SQSDAQ. The V end lost 1 base, the J end lost 5 bases, and 12 bases lay between the germline ends. The CDR3 contains 15 residues. CDR3 nucleotides: TGTGCCAGCAGCTTAGGGCGGGGTAGGGATCAGCCCCAGCATTTT. It yields the protein CASSLGRGRDQPQHF.

The rearrangement links TRBV5-4 to TRBJ2-3, with 12 bases lining up with TRBD2. CDR1 and CDR2 (germline): SGHNT, YYREEE (reference sequence). V gave up 4 bases and J gave up 2 bases; unmatched junction bases: 2. The CDR3 is 15 residues long. Here the CDR3 DNA reads TGTGCCAGCAGCCGGACTAGCGGGGCCACAGATACGCAGTATTTT. Its translation: CASSRTSGATDTQYF.

In its sample, this clone was seen a few times. This rearrangement joins TRBV5-4 to TRBJ1-2; 8 bases fit TRBD1. The germline CDR1 and CDR2 sequences are SGHNT and YYREEE (reference sequence). The V and J ends lost 6 bases and 8 bases, in that order; junction bases with no gene match: 6. The CDR3 runs 12 residues. The CDR3 region has the DNA TGTGCCAGCAACCAGGGGGCTCGGGGCTACACCTTC. As protein: CASNQGARGYTF.

The chain employs TRBV6-5 and TRBJ2-3; no firm D call. The CDR3 runs 14 residues. Looked up from germline, CDR1 is MNHEY and CDR2 is SVGAGI. The V gene lost 8 bases and the J gene lost 1 base, with 13 bases spanning the gap. The CDR3 DNA reads TGTGCCAGCGTGGCCCCGGCGGGCACAGATACGCAGTATTTT. This codes for CASVAPAGTDTQYF.

This chain uses TRBV18 with TRBJ2-5; D ambiguous. CDR1 and CDR2 from the germline V gene are KGHSH and LQKENI. Trimming shortened V by 1 base and J by 5 bases, and 8 bases separated the two germline ends. This CDR3 region has 13 residues. Written as DNA, the CDR3 is TGTGCCAGCTCACCACTAGACTGGGAGACCCAGTACTTC. This translates into CASSPLDWETQYF.

The CDR3 DNA reads TGTGCCAGCAGCCCTTACAGGAACTCCTACAATGAGCAGTTCTTC. Translated, it gives CASSPYRNSYNEQFF. The genes are TRBV7-9 and TRBJ2-1; D is possibly TRBD1 (5 bases). The V gene lost 5 bases and the J gene lost 0 bases, with 11 bases spanning the gap. CDR1 SEHNR and CDR2 FQNEAQ come from the germline V gene (reference sequence). The CDR3 is made up of 15 amino acids.

This chain uses TRBV5-1 with TRBJ1-3; D is possibly TRBD1 (5 bases). CDR1 SGHRS and CDR2 YFSETQ come from the germline V gene. V shed 3 bases and J shed 0 bases, with 10 bases lying between them. The CDR3 consists of 15 residues. The CDR3 is CASSWNQGSGNTIYF. The CDR3 bases are TGCGCCAGCAGCTGGAACCAGGGCTCTGGAAACACCATATATTTT.